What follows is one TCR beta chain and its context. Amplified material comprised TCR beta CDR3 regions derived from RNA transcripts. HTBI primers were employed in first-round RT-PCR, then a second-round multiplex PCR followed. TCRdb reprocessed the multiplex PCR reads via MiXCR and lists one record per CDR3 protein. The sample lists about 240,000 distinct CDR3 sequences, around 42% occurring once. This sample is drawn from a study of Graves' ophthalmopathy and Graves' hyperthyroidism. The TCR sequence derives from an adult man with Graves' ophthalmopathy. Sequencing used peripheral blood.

The CDR3 DNA follows: TGTGCCAGTAGCTTTGCTCGACAGGGCCAAGAGACCCAGTACTTC. Translated: CASSFARQGQETQYF. The V and J genes are TRBV19 and TRBJ2-5, with TRBD1 matching 7 bases. V lost 6 bases and J lost 1; bases outside the gene matches: 8. The CDR3 has 15 amino acids. Germline loops: CDR1 LNHDA, CDR2 SQIVND (reference sequence). Full variable domain (missing parts from reference TRBV19 and TRBJ2-5): DGGITQSPKYLFRKEGQNVTLSCEQNLNHDAMYWYRQDPGQGLRLIYYSQIVNDFQKGDIAEGYSVSREKKESFPLTVTSAQKNPTAFYLCASSFARQGQETQYFGPGTRLLVL.